This T cell receptor (beta chain) was documented in a study of shared clonotypes between healthy human individuals. Findings of the study overall: Compared with memory subsets, naive subsets generally had larger estimated richness. Non-shared clonotypes had lower generation probabilities than clonotypes shared by all four sorted-subset donors.

As concerns this clone: What it binds is not known.

Clones were sequenced by immunoSEQ multiplex PCR, and TCRdb holds only the in-frame ones, with some missing. Of 2.3 million or so clones listed, 85% to 95% were seen once; the top ten hold 0.39%. Germline V CDR1 and CDR2: SGHAT, FQNNGV. The CDR3 sequence is 15 residues long. Losses at the gene ends were 5 bases for V and 7 bases for J; bases not matched to a gene: 9. V gene TRBV11-2 combines with J gene TRBJ2-1; 9 nucleotides agree with TRBD2. The sequenced sample consisted of naive CD4+ T cells from PBMCs. The sample's subset: CD45RA+ positively selected. This TCR came from a man aged 18 to 35 in good health. Some clones in this sample may be carry-over from other donors' samples. The DNA of the CDR3 is TGTGCCAGCAGCAGAGACCTAGCGGGGATAAATGAGCAGTTCTTC. It codes for CASSRDLAGINEQFF.